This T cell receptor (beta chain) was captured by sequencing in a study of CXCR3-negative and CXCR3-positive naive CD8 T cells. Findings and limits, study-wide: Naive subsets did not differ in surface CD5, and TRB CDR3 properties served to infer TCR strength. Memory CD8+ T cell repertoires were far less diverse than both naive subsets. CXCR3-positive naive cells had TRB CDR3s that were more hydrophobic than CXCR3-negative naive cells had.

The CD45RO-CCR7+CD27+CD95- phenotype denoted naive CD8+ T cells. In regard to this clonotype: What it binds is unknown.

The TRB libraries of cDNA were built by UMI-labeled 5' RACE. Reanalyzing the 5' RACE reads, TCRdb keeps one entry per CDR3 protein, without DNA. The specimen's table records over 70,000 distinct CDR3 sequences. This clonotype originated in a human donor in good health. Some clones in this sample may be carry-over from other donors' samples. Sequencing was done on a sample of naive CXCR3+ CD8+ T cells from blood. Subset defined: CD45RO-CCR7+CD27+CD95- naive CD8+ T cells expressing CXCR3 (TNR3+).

The CDR3 here is CASSLEQGGGTEAFF. V gene TRBV5-1 combines with J gene TRBJ1-1; TCRdb gives TRBD1 as the D gene, but with no DNA this cannot be confirmed. The CDR3 contains 15 residues. Germline V gives CDR1 SGHRS, CDR2 YFSETQ. The whole variable domain, remainder taken from reference TRBV5-1 and TRBJ1-1, is KAGVTQTPRYLIKTRGQQVTLSCSPISGHRSVSWYQQTPGQGLQFLFEYFSETQRNKGNFPGRFSGRQFSNSRSEMNVSTLELGDSALYLCASSLEQGGGTEAFFGQGTRLTVV.